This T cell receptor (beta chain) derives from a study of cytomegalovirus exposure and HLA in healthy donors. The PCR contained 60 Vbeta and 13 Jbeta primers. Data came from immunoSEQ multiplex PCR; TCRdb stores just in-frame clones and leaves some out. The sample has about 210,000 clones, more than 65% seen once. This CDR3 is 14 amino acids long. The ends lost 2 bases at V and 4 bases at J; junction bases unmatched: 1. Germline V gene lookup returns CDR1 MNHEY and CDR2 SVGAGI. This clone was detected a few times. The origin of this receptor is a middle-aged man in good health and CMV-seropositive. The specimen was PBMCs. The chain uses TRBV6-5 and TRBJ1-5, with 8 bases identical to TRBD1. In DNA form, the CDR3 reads TGTGCCAGCAGTTACACAGGGGGGAATCAGCCCCAGCATTTT. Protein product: CASSYTGGNQPQHF.